This TCR beta chain originates from a study of patients and donors after allogeneic stem cell transplantation. The V and J ends lost 4 bases and 1 base, in that order; junction bases with no gene match: 10. This CDR3 has 16 residues. Germline loops: CDR1 SGHDT, CDR2 YYEEEE. TCRdb independently ran MiXCR on the RT-PCR reads; one entry per CDR3 protein. In the table there are roughly 250,000 distinct CDR3 sequences, 13% to 15% of which are singletons. This clonotype was seen more than once but under ten times. The sequenced sample consisted of blood, either unsorted or a sorted T cell fraction (not recorded which). V usage is TRBV5-6 and J usage is TRBJ1-1; 7 bases map to TRBD1. This receptor was identified in a human donor who was either an allogeneic HSCT recipient or a stem cell or donor lymphocyte infusion donor (not recorded which). It is not recorded whose cells these are; they may come from a transplant donor. CDR3 sequence: CASSPGAGGRNTEAFF. CDR3 coding DNA: TGTGCCAGCAGCCCGGGGGCAGGGGGGCGGAACACTGAAGCTTTCTTT.